The 3 T cell receptor beta chains reported below all come from one sample, sequenced in a study of shared clonotypes between healthy human individuals. Using immunoSEQ multiplex PCR, the repertoire was profiled, and TCRdb retains in-frame clones only, with some absent. The data hold about 960,000 clones, with about three quarters observed a single time. Sequencing used memory CD4+ T cells sorted from blood. As to subset: CD45RA-negative fraction. All receptors derive from a man aged 18 to 29 in good health.

The gene calls are TRBV28 and TRBJ2-3; D perhaps matches TRBD2 (6 bases). This CDR3 comprises 15 residues. Trimming shortened V by 5 bases and J by 5 bases, and 17 bases separated the two germline ends. Per the germline V gene, CDR1 is MDHEN and CDR2 is SYDVKM. In DNA, the CDR3 is TGTGCCAGCAGTGTCCCTCGGGGAGGTGGAGATACGCAGTATTTT. Protein product: CASSVPRGGGDTQYF.

This clone appeared a single time. The genes are TRBV5-1 and TRBJ1-5; 10 bases map to TRBD1. Germline V gives CDR1 SGHRS, CDR2 YFSETQ. V shed 0 bases, J shed 6 bases, and the junction held 3 bases outside the gene matches. The CDR3 runs to 15 residues. The DNA for the CDR3 is TGCGCCAGCAGCTTGGAGACAGGGGGCGGTCAGCCCCAGCATTTT. Its protein is CASSLETGGGQPQHF.

Details on this clone: A single base is all that separates this from a far larger clone, so a read error is likely. The J gene is TRBJ2-3, the V gene TRBV5-1, with 8 bases identical to TRBD1. The CDR3 length is 14 residues. V lost 4 bases to trimming and J lost 3 bases; unmatched junction nucleotides: 4. Germline V gene data show CDR1 as SGHRS and CDR2 as YFSETQ. The DNA for the CDR3 is TGCGCCAGCAGCGTCGGACAGGGTACAGATACGCAGTATTTT. This translates into CASSVGQGTDTQYF. Full variable domain (missing parts from reference TRBV5-1 and TRBJ2-3): KAGVTQTPRYLIKTRGQQVTLSCSPISGHRSVSWYQQTPGQGLQFLFEYFSETQRNKGNFPGRFSGRQFSNSRSEMNVSTLELGDSALYLCASSVGQGTDTQYFGPGTRLTVL.